The 2 T cell receptor beta chains below were found in one sample sequenced in a study of T cells in Graves' hyperthyroidism and ophthalmopathy. Template material for amplifying TCR beta CDR3 regions consisted of RNA transcripts. The HTBI primer set was used in a first-round RT-PCR of the TCR CDR3. TCRdb independently ran MiXCR on the multiplex PCR reads; one entry per CDR3 protein. The table includes 92,000 or so distinct CDR3 sequences, about 51% detected once. Sequencing was performed on blood. Receptor source: a woman in her 40s with Graves' hyperthyroidism.

The chain carries TRBV7-2 and TRBJ1-1; D is unclear. Germline CDR1 is SGHTA and CDR2 is FQGNSA. This CDR3 has 14 residues. V was shortened by 3 bases and J by 1 base, with 9 bases between the two germline ends. The CDR3 reads CASSFTAPNTEAFF. The CDR3 region has the DNA TGTGCCAGCAGCTTTACAGCCCCGAACACTGAAGCTTTCTTT.

This clonotype was counted a few times. With a much larger clone just one base away, this may be a read error. The chain has TRBV6-5 and TRBJ2-7; 7 positions agree with TRBD1. Germline-derived CDR1 and CDR2 are MNHEY and SVGAGI. This CDR3 is built from 12 residues. V dropped 1 base and J dropped 9; count of bases not matched to a gene: 3. As DNA, the CDR3 is TGTGCCAGCAGTTACTTAGGGGGCGGGCAGTACTTC. Translated, it gives CASSYLGGGQYF.